This TCR beta chain was captured in a study of CD8+CD57+ T cells in acquired aplastic anemia. Study details: Sorted CD4+ and CD8+ cell DNA averaged around 3.3 ug. Study conclusions and caveats: It was found that nearly 30 CD8+ CDR3 sequences were shared between patients and controls.

Germline-derived CDR1 and CDR2 are DFQATT and SNEGSKA (reference sequence). This CDR3 comprises 12 residues. V dropped 6 bases and J dropped 4 bases, with 12 bases sitting between them. Genomic DNA was employed as the template in profiling TCR beta VDJ and CDR3. Each CDR3 protein gets one entry after TCRdb re-called the reads with MiXCR. This table holds approximately 220,000 distinct CDR3 sequences, 47% found once. Sequenced patients had shown CD8+CD57+ cell expansion by flow cytometry. Severe acquired aplastic anemia was diagnosed in all patients. Blood samples were obtained from patients who had received no prior therapy. In the case of this clonotype: Antigen specificity is unknown.

The specimen sequenced was sorted CD4+, CD8+, or CD8+CD57+ T cells (not recorded which) from PBMCs. This chain links TRBV20-1 with TRBJ1-2; no clear D. This sequence was found in a human donor with aplastic anemia. CDR3 amino acids: CSAVGGSYGYTF. In nucleotides, the CDR3 is TGCAGTGCAGTGGGAGGTAGCTATGGCTACACCTTC.